Each of the 15 T cell receptor beta chains below was sequenced from the same sample in a study of human T cells and chemical hapten exposure (dated by TCRdb to about 2021). The protocol used for the library was RACE. TCRdb shows the sequencer as NextSeq 500. TCRdb reran the public reads through fastp at Q25 and MiXCR, keeping productive beta chains. Every distinct CDR3 protein forms one entry, paired with its most common genes and DNA. The sample table holds around 50,000 distinct CDR3 sequences, of which 9.3% were seen once. The ten largest account for around 4% of the sample. The sample's time point, from its label and the paper: patch test 1, 2 weeks after DPC sensitization. The treatment or condition label for this specimen denotes: therapeutic diphenylcyclopropenone sensitization with weekly scalp DPC. The material was whole blood, obtained in connection with sensitization to the hapten diphenylcyclopropenone (DPC). The receptors originated from a woman in her forties or fifties with alopecia areata. Some clones in this sample may be carry-over from other donors' samples.

This chain links TRBV5-1 with TRBJ2-1, with D perhaps matching TRBD1 or TRBD2 (5 bases each). Germline CDR1 reads SGHRS; CDR2 reads YFSETQ. V shed 1 base and J shed 2 bases, with 7 bases lying between them. This CDR3 contains 14 residues. The CDR3 reads CASSLRDAYNEQFF. The DNA of the CDR3 is TGCGCCAGCAGCTTGCGGGACGCCTACAATGAGCAGTTCTTC. Full variable domain (outside the CDR3, taken from reference TRBV5-1 and TRBJ2-1): KAGVTQTPRYLIKTRGQQVTLSCSPISGHRSVSWYQQTPGQGLQFLFEYFSETQRNKGNFPGRFSGRQFSNSRSEMNVSTLELGDSALYLCASSLRDAYNEQFFGPGTRLTVL.

This clonotype was counted many times. The chain couples TRBV7-6 to TRBJ1-3, with a weak D call TRBD1 (5 bases). The germline CDR1 and CDR2 sequences are SGHVS and FNYEAQ. The CDR3 has 15 amino acids. V shed 5 bases and J shed 0 bases, with 11 bases lying between them. The CDR3 DNA follows: TGTGCCAGCAGCCTGCAGCAGGGCTCTGGAAACACCATATATTTT. Encoded protein: CASSLQQGSGNTIYF.

This clonotype was recorded at least ten times. The chain employs TRBV6-1 and TRBJ2-3; 11 nucleotides agree with TRBD2. Trimming cost V 9 bases and J 6 bases; bases outside gene matches: 8. Per germline, CDR1 MNHNS and CDR2 SASEGT. The CDR3 runs to 14 residues. The CDR3 here is CASTPGLAADTQYF. The CDR3 nucleotides read TGTGCCAGTACCCCGGGACTAGCGGCGGATACGCAGTATTTT.

The chain uses TRBV7-6 and TRBJ2-5; 9 nucleotides align to TRBD1. The CDR3 covers 16 residues. CDR1 and CDR2 from the germline V gene are SGHVS and FNYEAQ. V trimming: 1 base; J trimming: 5 bases; junction bases outside the gene matches: 8. This CDR3 reads CASSLVVTGGRETQYF. CDR3 sequence (DNA): TGTGCCAGCAGCTTAGTGGTGACAGGGGGAAGGGAGACCCAGTACTTC.

This clonotype showed up many times. DNA of the CDR3: TGTGCCAGCAGTCGGGGACTAGTAGGGTCAGGAGAATCTTATGGCTACACCTTC. Protein product: CASSRGLVGSGESYGYTF. The rearrangement joins TRBV6-5 to TRBJ1-2, with a weak D call TRBD1 (5 bases). Germline assignment: CDR1 MNHEY and CDR2 SVGAGI. CDR3 length: 18 residues. Between the trimmed V and J ends, which lost 5 bases and 5 bases, there was a span of 27 bases.

This clonotype came up many times. CDR3 DNA sequence: TGCAGCGTTTCCGGGCCCAACCGGCATGAGCAGTTCTTC. Protein: CSVSGPNRHEQFF. This sequence joins TRBV29-1 and TRBJ2-1, with D unclear. The CDR3 runs 13 residues. V shed 5 bases and J shed 8 bases, with 16 bases lying between them. The V gene's germline CDR1 is SQVTM and CDR2 ANQGSEA.

This clonotype was recorded many times. This rearrangement joins TRBV7-2 to TRBJ2-7; D is uncertain. The CDR3 covers 14 residues. V dropped 1 base and J dropped 6 bases, with 13 bases sitting between them. Germline V gene data show CDR1 as SGHTA and CDR2 as FQGNSA. The CDR3 sequence: CASSLVRYTPEQYF. The CDR3 DNA sequence: TGTGCCAGCAGCTTAGTTCGCTATACCCCCGAGCAGTACTTC.

In this sample, this clonotype is medium-sized. The J gene is TRBJ1-4, the V gene TRBV20-1, with 7 positions matching TRBD1. Germline V gene sequence: CDR1 DFQATT, CDR2 SNEGSKA (reference sequence). The trim removed 0 bases at V and 3 bases at J, leaving 4 bases unmatched. The CDR3 is 15 residues long. The CDR3, as DNA: TGCAGTGCTAGAGAGGCAGGGGGTGCTAATGAAAAACTGTTTTTT. It is translated as CSAREAGGANEKLFF.

This clonotype came up many times. V usage is TRBV6-6 and J usage is TRBJ1-2; 8 bases agree with TRBD1. Per germline, CDR1 MNHNY and CDR2 SVGAGI (reference sequence). Unmatched junction bases numbered 5, after V lost 5 bases and J lost 3 bases. The CDR3 extends over 14 amino acids. The CDR3 DNA reads as TGTGCCAGCAGTCCCCCGACAGGGGACTATGGCTACACCTTC. Translated, it gives CASSPPTGDYGYTF.

In its sample, this clonotype was seen many times. This sequence joins TRBV28 and TRBJ2-1; 7 bases fit TRBD2. CDR1 and CDR2 from the germline V gene are MDHEN and SYDVKM. This CDR3 is 15 amino acids long. V gave up 5 bases and J gave up 6 bases; unmatched junction bases: 10. DNA of the CDR3: TGTGCCAGCAGTAGACCAGGACTAGATACCAATGAGCAGTTCTTC. Protein sequence: CASSRPGLDTNEQFF.

This clonotype was seen just once. This rearrangement joins TRBV2 to TRBJ2-3; 13 nucleotides agree with TRBD2. The length of the CDR3 is 17 residues. Germline CDR1 and CDR2: SNHLY and FYNNEI. Trimming at V came to 1 base and at J to 7 bases, leaving 8 bases not matched to a gene. CDR3 nucleotide sequence: TGTGCCAGCAGTGAAGGGACTAGCGGGAGACGGGTATATACGCAGTATTTT. Translated: CASSEGTSGRRVYTQYF.

This clonotype was observed many times. The chain uses TRBV9 and TRBJ1-1; D is ambiguous. The germline gives CDR1 SGDLS, CDR2 YYNGEE. V lost 4 bases to trimming and J lost 5 bases, with 12 bases between them. This CDR3 contains 13 residues. The CDR3 DNA follows: TGTGCCAGCAGCCCTTCCAGCAGGACTGAAGCTTTCTTT. This encodes CASSPSSRTEAFF.

This clonotype has more than one count but fewer than ten. V is TRBV20-1 and J is TRBJ2-7; 13 bases map to TRBD2. CDR1 DFQATT and CDR2 SNEGSKA come from the germline V gene (reference sequence). J was trimmed by 3 bases and V by 5 bases; bases with no gene match: 19. The CDR3 consists of 19 residues. CDR3 loop: CSAGRRTGTSGKYFYEQYF. CDR3 in DNA: TGCAGTGCTGGCAGACGTACCGGGACTAGCGGGAAATATTTCTACGAGCAGTACTTC.

Ten or more counts support this clonotype. The chain joins TRBV9 to TRBJ2-1; 8 nucleotides align to TRBD1. The CDR3 runs to 15 residues. From germline, CDR1 is SGDLS and CDR2 YYNGEE. The V gene end was trimmed by 0 bases and the J gene end by 2 bases; junction bases not matched to a gene: 1. The CDR3 sequence is CASSVGQGPYNEQFF. The CDR3 DNA reads TGTGCCAGCAGCGTAGGACAGGGGCCCTACAATGAGCAGTTCTTC.

There are many counts of this clonotype. The V and J genes are TRBV6-5 and TRBJ2-5, with 9 nucleotides matching TRBD2. Germline V gene lookup returns CDR1 MNHEY and CDR2 SVGAGI. The CDR3 is 17 residues long. The V and J ends lost 0 bases and 6 bases, in that order; junction bases with no gene match: 11. This chain's CDR3 is CASSYSTAGGWAKTQYF. CDR3 nucleotide sequence: TGTGCCAGCAGTTACTCGACGGCGGGAGGGTGGGCGAAGACCCAGTACTTC.